Listed below are T cell receptor beta chains from one sample, sequenced in a study of cytomegalovirus exposure and HLA in healthy donors. Here immunoSEQ multiplex PCR was the method, and the copy in TCRdb shows in-frame clones only, minus some. The sample contains over 90,000 clones, more than 65% of which appear only once. The sequencing input was PBMCs. The receptor set was obtained from a woman between 18 and 29 years old in good health and CMV-seropositive. Both conserved end residues are part of each CDR3. Part of the rows lack a size; the others show once, few, many or a class for expanded clones.

v_gene	abundance	j_gene	CDR3aa
TRBV14	NA	TRBJ1-1	CASSQDGRRLNTEAFF
TRBV7-2	NA	TRBJ2-1	CASSPGTAGLTDDEQFF
TRBV4-1	NA	TRBJ2-7	CASSRVQGTGEAYEQYF
TRBV19	NA	TRBJ2-1	CASSATSGGAWVDEQFF
TRBV5-4	once	TRBJ1-2	CASSNRQGYYGYTF
TRBV2	NA	TRBJ2-7	CASTPLAGTYEQYF
TRBV6-4	NA	TRBJ1-1	CASRTTGYETEAFF
TRBV6-6	once	TRBJ2-5	CASTGLVQETQYF
TRBV14	NA	TRBJ1-2	CASSLYRGSYTF
TRBV2	few	TRBJ2-3	CASSVITRADTQYF
TRBV27	NA	TRBJ1-1	CASSSLADNTEAFF
TRBV27	few	TRBJ1-5	CASSLRLNSNQPQHF
TRBV4-1	NA	TRBJ1-4	CASSQGVREKLFF
TRBV28	NA	TRBJ1-1	CASSLWDGGVAEAFF
TRBV5-6	NA	TRBJ1-4	CASSFTGGGEKLFF
TRBV7-9	few	TRBJ1-1	CASREDRANTEAFF
TRBV6-4	NA	TRBJ1-3	CASGDRGDGNTIYF
TRBV10-3	few	TRBJ1-6	CAISERDSQNSPLHF
TRBV19	NA	TRBJ2-6	CASSISSSGANVLTF
TRBV11-1	few	TRBJ1-1	CASGPDRVYTEAFF